Listed below are T cell receptor beta chains from one sample, sequenced in a study of OX40 agonist ivuxolimab in advanced cancers. Assay: immunoSEQ multiplex PCR; the TCRdb copy retains only in-frame clones and omits some. Seen here are 70,000 to 80,000 clones, about 81% observed once, and the top ten hold 4.5% to 6%. The source material was CD4+ or CD8+ T cells sorted from blood, sampled in a trial of the OX40 agonist ivuxolimab. All receptors derive from an adult with an advanced solid tumor such as melanoma, head and neck, liver or kidney cancer. The CDR3 runs from the conserved cysteine through the conserved F or W. Fields, in order: D gene, clone size, V gene, J gene, CDR3 protein, CDR3 DNA. A D gene is named only where the DNA matches it firmly. Clone size is stated in some rows and not others, as once, few, many or a class when expanded.

D: .; size: .; V: TRBV5-6; J: TRBJ1-5; CDR3: CASSSRMGGTNQPQHF; DNA: TGTGCCAGCAGCTCCCGGATGGGGGGGACCAATCAGCCCCAGCATTTT
D: TRBD1; size: .; V: TRBV7-8; J: TRBJ2-7; CDR3: CASSYGQGVGYEQYF; DNA: TGTGCCAGCAGCTACGGACAGGGTGTAGGCTACGAGCAGTACTTC
D: .; size: .; V: TRBV11-2; J: TRBJ1-6; CDR3: CASSSVYNSPLHF; DNA: TGTGCCAGCAGCTCAGTTTATAATTCACCCCTCCACTTT
D: .; size: .; V: TRBV6-5; J: TRBJ1-1; CDR3: CASSSYSGYDTEAFF; DNA: TGTGCCAGCAGTTCTTACTCTGGGTACGACACTGAAGCTTTCTTT
D: .; size: .; V: TRBV6-6; J: TRBJ2-7; CDR3: CASSYSAQGDEQYF; DNA: TGTGCCAGCAGTTACTCGGCTCAGGGCGACGAGCAGTACTTC
D: .; size: .; V: TRBV5-1; J: TRBJ2-7; CDR3: CASSLGGYEQYF; DNA: TGCGCCAGCAGCTTGGGAGGCTACGAGCAGTACTTC
D: .; size: .; V: TRBV6-5; J: TRBJ2-2; CDR3: CASSYDSGTGELFF; DNA: TGTGCCAGCAGTTACGATAGCGGCACCGGGGAGCTGTTTTTT
D: .; size: .; V: TRBV30; J: TRBJ1-2; CDR3: CAWYVEGGYGYTF; DNA: TGTGCCTGGTACGTCGAGGGGGGTTATGGCTACACCTTC
D: TRBD1; size: .; V: TRBV4-2; J: TRBJ2-2; CDR3: CASSQDRGQGELFF; DNA: TGTGCCAGCAGCCAAGACAGGGGGCAAGGGGAGCTGTTTTTT
D: .; size: .; V: TRBV30; J: TRBJ2-7; CDR3: CAWSVVGALYEQYF; DNA: TGTGCCTGGAGTGTAGTCGGAGCCTTATACGAGCAGTACTTC
D: .; size: few; V: TRBV5-5; J: TRBJ1-6; CDR3: CASSLVPGGGRPLHF; DNA: TGTGCCAGCAGCTTGGTCCCAGGCGGGGGCAGACCCCTCCACTTT
D: TRBD1; size: once; V: TRBV9; J: TRBJ1-6; CDR3: CASSVAGGQGFDSPLHF; DNA: TGTGCCAGCAGCGTAGCTGGAGGACAGGGGTTTGATTCACCCCTCCACTTT
D: TRBD2; size: .; V: TRBV6-6; J: TRBJ2-1; CDR3: CASSYSLAGGYNEQFF; DNA: TGTGCCAGCAGTTACTCGTTAGCGGGGGGGTACAATGAGCAGTTCTTC
D: TRBD2; size: .; V: TRBV11-2; J: TRBJ2-7; CDR3: CASSLVLASPSYEQYF; DNA: TGTGCCAGCAGCTTAGTACTAGCGAGTCCCTCCTACGAGCAGTACTTC
D: .; size: .; V: TRBV5-1; J: TRBJ1-3; CDR3: CASSLLGGFGNTIYF; DNA: TGCGCCAGCAGCTTGTTAGGCGGATTTGGAAACACCATATATTTT
D: .; size: .; V: TRBV7-7; J: TRBJ1-3; CDR3: CASSPGPSSGNTIYF; DNA: TGTGCCAGCAGCCCCGGGCCTAGCTCTGGAAACACCATATATTTT
D: TRBD1; size: .; V: TRBV5-1; J: TRBJ2-7; CDR3: CASSREGQTSGEQYF; DNA: TGCGCCAGCAGCCGAGAGGGACAGACTTCTGGAGAGCAGTACTTC
D: TRBD1; size: few; V: TRBV6-6; J: TRBJ2-1; CDR3: CASSSPGQINEQFF; DNA: TGTGCCAGCAGTTCCCCGGGACAGATCAATGAGCAGTTCTTC
D: .; size: .; V: TRBV5-1; J: TRBJ2-5; CDR3: CASSLVSANQETQYF; DNA: TGCGCCAGCAGCTTGGTCTCTGCGAACCAAGAGACCCAGTACTTC
D: .; size: .; V: TRBV7-8; J: TRBJ1-6; CDR3: CASSEVGGASYNSPLHF; DNA: TGTGCCAGCTCCGAGGTAGGAGGAGCGTCCTATAATTCACCCCTCCACTTT
D: .; size: .; V: TRBV7-9; J: TRBJ2-7; CDR3: CASSPNTDGQYF; DNA: TGTGCCAGCAGTCCCAACACGGACGGGCAGTACTTC
D: .; size: .; V: TRBV5-1; J: TRBJ1-1; CDR3: CASSLGWQDMNTEAFF; DNA: TGCGCCAGCAGCTTGGGATGGCAGGATATGAACACTGAAGCTTTCTTT
D: .; size: .; V: TRBV7-6; J: TRBJ1-1; CDR3: CASSLAAGVNTEAFF; DNA: TGTGCCAGCAGCTTAGCGGCAGGGGTGAACACTGAAGCTTTCTTT
D: TRBD1; size: .; V: TRBV5-1; J: TRBJ1-1; CDR3: CASSSGQGVAEAFF; DNA: TGCGCCAGCAGCTCGGGACAGGGGGTGGCTGAAGCTTTCTTT
D: .; size: .; V: TRBV18; J: TRBJ1-6; CDR3: CASSEDAYNSPLHF; DNA: TGTGCCAGCTCGGAGGATGCCTATAATTCACCCCTCCACTTT
D: .; size: .; V: TRBV2; J: TRBJ1-5; CDR3: CASRDNNQPQHF; DNA: TGTGCCAGCAGGGATAATAATCAGCCCCAGCATTTT
D: TRBD2; size: once; V: TRBV5-1; J: TRBJ2-2; CDR3: CASSLLTSAPGELFF; DNA: TGCGCCAGCAGCTTACTTACTAGCGCTCCCGGGGAGCTGTTTTTT
D: TRBD2; size: .; V: TRBV23-1; J: TRBJ2-7; CDR3: CASSQSEASGPNYEQYF; DNA: TGCGCCAGCAGTCAATCGGAGGCTAGCGGGCCCAACTACGAGCAGTACTTC
D: .; size: .; V: TRBV21-1; J: TRBJ2-7; CDR3: CASIGAGACEQYF; DNA: TGTGCCAGCATCGGTGCGGGGGCCTGCGAGCAGTACTTC
D: TRBD1; size: .; V: TRBV5-5; J: TRBJ1-5; CDR3: CASSPRGTGGGISQPQHF; DNA: TGTGCCAGCAGCCCGAGAGGGACAGGTGGGGGTATTAGCCAGCCCCAGCATTTT
D: TRBD1; size: .; V: TRBV4-2; J: TRBJ1-2; CDR3: CASSQDIGTGSNYGYTF; DNA: TGTGCCAGCAGCCAAGATATCGGGACAGGGTCTAACTATGGCTACACCTTC
D: .; size: .; V: TRBV2; J: TRBJ1-5; CDR3: CASRDGTPGGQPQHF; DNA: TGTGCCAGCAGGGACGGAACTCCTGGAGGTCAGCCCCAGCATTTT
D: .; size: .; V: TRBV6-6; J: TRBJ1-4; CDR3: CASSPGFRGEKLFF; DNA: TGTGCCAGCAGTCCCGGCTTCAGGGGTGAAAAACTGTTTTTT
D: .; size: .; V: TRBV2; J: TRBJ2-1; CDR3: CASSEIRTGSNEQFF; DNA: TGTGCCAGCAGTGAGATCCGAACAGGTAGCAATGAGCAGTTCTTC
D: .; size: once; V: TRBV18; J: TRBJ2-7; CDR3: CASSLASMRYYEQYF; DNA: TGTGCCAGCTCACTCGCTAGCATGCGGTACTACGAGCAGTACTTC
D: .; size: .; V: TRBV7-6; J: TRBJ1-1; CDR3: CASSLVTGMGLNAEAFF; DNA: TGTGCCAGCAGCTTGGTTACAGGGATGGGCCTGAACGCTGAAGCTTTCTTT
D: .; size: .; V: TRBV5-4; J: TRBJ1-2; CDR3: CASSLERSYGYTF; DNA: TGTGCCAGCAGCTTAGAGAGGAGCTATGGCTACACCTTC
D: .; size: .; V: TRBV9; J: TRBJ1-3; CDR3: CASSVQGTSGNTIYF; DNA: TGTGCCAGCAGCGTACAGGGGACCTCTGGAAACACCATATATTTT
D: .; size: .; V: TRBV9; J: TRBJ1-1; CDR3: CASSPPRSSLRNTEAFF; DNA: TGTGCCAGCAGCCCTCCCAGATCCTCTCTTCGGAACACTGAAGCTTTCTTT
D: .; size: .; V: TRBV21-1; J: TRBJ1-1; CDR3: CASSKQLNTEAFF; DNA: TGTGCCAGCAGCAAACAGTTGAACACTGAAGCTTTCTTT
D: TRBD2; size: .; V: TRBV7-2; J: TRBJ2-7; CDR3: CASSLSAGGGYEQYF; DNA: TGTGCCAGCAGCTTAAGTGCCGGGGGGGGCTACGAGCAGTACTTC
D: .; size: .; V: TRBV4-1; J: TRBJ1-4; CDR3: CASSQGTGSSEKLFF; DNA: TGCGCCAGCAGCCAAGGAACAGGGAGCAGCGAAAAACTGTTTTTT
D: TRBD2; size: .; V: TRBV30; J: TRBJ2-1; CDR3: CAWSHAGLASSYNEQFF; DNA: TGTGCCTGGAGCCATGCGGGACTAGCGTCTTCCTACAATGAGCAGTTCTTC
D: .; size: .; V: TRBV11-2; J: TRBJ1-2; CDR3: CASSLEGAGYYGYTF; DNA: TGTGCCAGCAGCTTAGAGGGGGCGGGGTATTATGGCTACACCTTC
D: .; size: .; V: TRBV19; J: TRBJ1-2; CDR3: CASSIKTGREDGYTF; DNA: TGTGCCAGTAGTATAAAGACGGGCAGGGAGGATGGCTACACCTTC
D: TRBD2; size: .; V: TRBV5-1; J: TRBJ2-7; CDR3: CASSLGASGGYEQYF; DNA: TGCGCCAGCAGCTTGGGTGCTAGCGGGGGATACGAGCAGTACTTC